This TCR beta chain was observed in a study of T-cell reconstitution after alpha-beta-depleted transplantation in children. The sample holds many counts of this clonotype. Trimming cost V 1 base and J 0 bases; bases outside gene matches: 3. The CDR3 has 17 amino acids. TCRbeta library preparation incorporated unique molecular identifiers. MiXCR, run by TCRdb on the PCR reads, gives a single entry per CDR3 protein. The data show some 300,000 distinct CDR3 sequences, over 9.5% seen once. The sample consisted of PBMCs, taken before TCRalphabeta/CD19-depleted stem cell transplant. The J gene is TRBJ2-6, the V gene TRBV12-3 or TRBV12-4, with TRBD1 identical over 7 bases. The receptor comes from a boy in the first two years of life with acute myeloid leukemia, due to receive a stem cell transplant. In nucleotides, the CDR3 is TGTGCCAGCAGTTTAGGGACAGGAACCTCTGGGGCCAACGTCCTGACTTTC. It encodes CASSLGTGTSGANVLTF.